This T cell receptor beta chain was retrieved from a study of cytomegalovirus exposure and HLA in healthy donors. For the study at large: Both the 120 or so validation repertoires and the 550 to 750 first-cohort repertoires used the same platform, as reported by a later analysis. Findings and caveats of the study: According to reports, the classifier identified cytomegalovirus status with high specificity and sensitivity. A few CMV-associated chains were confirmed in vitro to be specific for CMV antigens.

The junction had 2 bases not matched to a gene; V was cut back by 4 bases and J by 3 bases. The CDR3 is 14 amino acids. The germline gives CDR1 KGHSH, CDR2 LQKENI. Concerning this clone: Its cognate antigen is unknown.

Sequencing was performed with immunoSEQ multiplex PCR; in TCRdb, only in-frame clones are kept and a portion is missing. The sample contains tens of thousands of clones, 95% to 98% of which appear only once. Separate from the approximately 670-subject first cohort was the approximately 130-subject validation cohort, to which the donors belonged. The sequence derives from a woman younger than 30 in good health and CMV-seropositive. The sequenced sample was PBMCs. The chain joins TRBV18 to TRBJ1-5, with 8 bases aligning to TRBD1. The CDR3 region has the DNA TGTGCCAGCTCACTGGACAGGGCCAATCAGCCCCAGCATTTT. Translating it yields CASSLDRANQPQHF.